Shown below are 26 T cell receptor beta chains from a single sample sequenced in a study of T cells in Graves' hyperthyroidism and ophthalmopathy. The investigators amplified TCR beta CDR3 regions from RNA transcripts. HTBI primers were used for first-round RT-PCR of the TCR CDR3. TCRdb analysed the multiplex PCR reads with MiXCR anew, one entry per CDR3 protein. The sample has approximately 430,000 distinct CDR3 sequences; approximately 15% are singletons. Sequencing was performed on blood. Receptors were obtained from a man aged 18-30 years with Graves' ophthalmopathy.

Many counts were recorded for this clonotype. The chain has TRBV9 and TRBJ1-1; D not certain. Germline V gene data show CDR1 as SGDLS and CDR2 as YYNGEE. CDR3 length: 16 amino acids. With 0 bases removed from V and 1 base from J, the gap between germline ends came to 13 bases. The CDR3, as DNA: TGTGCCAGCAGCGTAGGTGGGAACGGACCGAACACTGAAGCTTTCTTT. This translates into CASSVGGNGPNTEAFF.

This clonotype was observed at least ten times. The V gene is TRBV15, the J gene TRBJ2-2; D is unclear. The CDR3 runs to 15 residues. V dropped 6 bases and J dropped 1 base, with 12 bases sitting between them. CDR1 LNHNV and CDR2 YYDKDF come from the germline V gene (reference sequence). The CDR3 protein is CATRRGDLNTGELFF. For the CDR3, the DNA is TGTGCCACCAGACGCGGTGACCTGAACACCGGGGAGCTGTTTTTT.

This clonotype was observed at least ten times. J is TRBJ2-1 and V is TRBV7-9, with TRBD2 matching 8 bases. The CDR3 is 14 amino acids. The V segment lost 4 bases and the J segment 3 bases; nucleotides outside the gene matches: 2. Germline assignment: CDR1 SEHNR and CDR2 FQNEAQ (reference sequence). CDR3 coding DNA: TGTGCCAGCAGCTATAGCGGGGACTACAATGAGCAGTTCTTC. It yields the protein CASSYSGDYNEQFF.

This clonotype was counted only a few times. The chain joins TRBV27 to TRBJ2-2; 7 nucleotides align to TRBD1. The junction had 8 bases not matched to a gene; V was cut back by 7 bases and J by 0 bases. This CDR3 is built from 16 residues. CDR1 MNHEY and CDR2 SMNVEV come from the germline V gene (reference sequence). CDR3: CASKTAGTANTGELFF. CDR3 nucleotides: TGTGCCAGCAAAACCGCCGGGACAGCGAACACCGGGGAGCTGTTTTTT.

Written as DNA, the CDR3 is TGTGCCAGTAGTGAGACGGTTGGAAACACCATATATTTT. It yields the protein CASSETVGNTIYF. This chain joins TRBV19 and TRBJ1-3, with D unresolved. The CDR3 contains 13 residues. Looked up from germline, CDR1 is LNHDA and CDR2 is SQIVND (reference sequence). The V end was cut by 5 bases, the J end by 3 bases, with 8 bases between.

This clonotype was found many times. The chain couples TRBV3-1 to TRBJ2-1; 7 nucleotides align to TRBD2. Looked up from germline, CDR1 is LGHDT and CDR2 is YNNKEL (reference sequence). The ends lost 0 bases at V and 8 bases at J; junction bases unmatched: 4. The CDR3 runs 14 residues. This chain's CDR3 is CASSQESGLDEQFF. The CDR3 DNA sequence: TGTGCCAGCAGCCAAGAGTCCGGACTAGATGAGCAGTTCTTC.

This clonotype appeared a few times. This chain joins TRBV9 and TRBJ2-1; no firm D call. The CDR3 runs to 15 residues. V shed 4 bases and J shed 3 bases, with 14 bases lying between them. Germline V lookup: CDR1 SGDLS, CDR2 YYNGEE. For the CDR3, the DNA is TGTGCCAGCAGCCTTAGCAGTGACATCTACAATGAGCAGTTCTTC. Its protein is CASSLSSDIYNEQFF.

This clonotype was detected ten times or more. The rearrangement uses TRBV5-4 and TRBJ2-3, with D possibly being TRBD1 or TRBD2 (6 bases each). V was shortened by 9 bases and J by 0 bases, with 11 bases between the two germline ends. The CDR3 is made up of 13 amino acids. The V gene's germline CDR1 is SGHNT and CDR2 YYREEE (reference sequence). The CDR3 loop is CATKGGSTDTQYF. For the CDR3, the DNA is TGTGCCACCAAAGGGGGGAGCACAGATACGCAGTATTTT.

At least ten counts were recorded for this clonotype. The rearrangement joins TRBV5-1 to TRBJ1-1; no clear D gene. Per germline, CDR1 SGHRS and CDR2 YFSETQ. There are 14 residues in the CDR3. V was clipped by 7 bases and J by 0 bases, with 13 bases between them. The CDR3 DNA follows: TGCGCCAGCGCCTCGGGCAGTTTGAACACTGAAGCTTTCTTT. Its protein product is CASASGSLNTEAFF.

V gene TRBV19 combines with J gene TRBJ1-2; D call uncertain. Germline-derived CDR1 and CDR2 are LNHDA and SQIVND (reference sequence). The CDR3 is 14 amino acids. V lost 4 bases and J lost 7, with 16 bases in between. The CDR3: CASSTPRRDPGYTF. CDR3 nucleotides: TGTGCCAGTAGTACTCCCAGGAGAGACCCTGGCTACACCTTC.

This clonotype has ten or more counts. The chain couples TRBV5-7 to TRBJ2-1; TRBD2 might be the D (6 bases). TRBV5-7 is labeled an ORF, and its function is uncertain. The germline V and J ends were trimmed by 4 bases and 6 bases, with 23 bases remaining between them. This CDR3 region has 17 residues. The CDR3 DNA sequence: TGTGCCAGCAGCAACCCGCGACTAGGTCGGTTTGGCAATGAGCAGTTCTTC. Amino acids: CASSNPRLGRFGNEQFF.

The V gene is TRBV18, the J gene TRBJ1-1; unclear D gene. Germline V gene sequence: CDR1 KGHSH, CDR2 LQKENI. This CDR3 comprises 13 residues. V dropped 0 bases and J dropped 7 bases, with 9 bases sitting between them. DNA of the CDR3: TGTGCCAGCTCACCACCAACACTTCATGAAGCTTTCTTT. It codes for CASSPPTLHEAFF.

In this sample, this clonotype turned up many times. J is TRBJ1-3 and V is TRBV2, with D unresolved. The CDR3 consists of 14 residues. Germline assignment: CDR1 SNHLY and CDR2 FYNNEI. V lost 1 base, J lost 0 bases, and 4 bases lay in between. CDR3 sequence: CASSEVNSGNTIYF. The CDR3 bases are TGTGCCAGCAGTGAAGTCAACTCTGGAAACACCATATATTTT.

This clonotype was detected ten times or more. The chain couples TRBV11-2 to TRBJ2-7; D might be TRBD1 (6 bases). Germline-derived CDR1 and CDR2 are SGHAT and FQNNGV. V lost 8 bases and J 1 base, leaving 15 bases between the germline ends. The CDR3 extends over 14 amino acids. CDR3 nucleotide sequence: TGTGCCAGCGGGCTAGACAGGACTTCCTACGAGCAGTACTTC. Residues: CASGLDRTSYEQYF.

This clonotype was seen repeatedly, ten times or more. This chain connects TRBV5-6 to TRBJ2-2; a possible D gene is TRBD2 (5 bases). The CDR3 totals 16 residues. CDR1 is SGHDT, CDR2 YYEEEE, per germline. Deletions cut 4 bases from V and 1 base from J, with 14 bases between. The CDR3 reads CASSQPWERNTGELFF. The CDR3 bases are TGTGCCAGCAGCCAGCCTTGGGAGCGGAACACCGGGGAGCTGTTTTTT.

This clonotype was recorded many times. This rearrangement joins TRBV4-1 to TRBJ2-7; TRBD1 is a possible D gene (5 bases). The CDR3 has 17 residues. Deletions cut 0 bases from V and 1 base from J, with 16 bases between. Germline loops: CDR1 MGHRA, CDR2 YSYEKL. In nucleotides, the CDR3 is TGCGCCAGCAGCCAAGAGGTGCAGGGCGTCGTGTCCTACGAGCAGTACTTC. Amino acids: CASSQEVQGVVSYEQYF.

This clonotype was recorded many times. The chain combines TRBV11-2 with TRBJ1-1; D perhaps matches TRBD1 (5 bases). CDR3 size: 13 residues. Germline V lookup: CDR1 SGHAT, CDR2 FQNNGV. V was cut by 5 bases and J by 7 bases, with 14 bases left in between. CDR3 amino acids: CASSPARAIEAFF. The CDR3 DNA follows: TGTGCCAGCAGCCCCGCCAGGGCAATTGAAGCTTTCTTT.

This clonotype was counted many times. CDR3 coding DNA: TGTGCCAGCAGCTCAGGACTAGCGGGAGTCTTTGATGAGCAGTTCTTC. Translating it yields CASSSGLAGVFDEQFF. The chain links TRBV7-9 to TRBJ2-1; 13 positions match TRBD2. Trimming took 4 bases from V and 8 from J; bases not matched to a gene: 8. CDR1 is SEHNR and CDR2 is FQNEAQ in the germline V gene (reference sequence). The CDR3 covers 16 residues.

This chain uses TRBV7-8 with TRBJ2-2, with a tentative D call TRBD2 (6 bases). From germline, CDR1 is SGHVS and CDR2 FQNEAQ. This CDR3 is built from 17 residues. V was pared by 10 bases and J by 1 base, with 22 bases between. CDR3 DNA sequence: TGTGCCACGACCGTTAGTATACCGGGGGAGAACACCGGGGAGCTGTTTTTT. Protein sequence: CATTVSIPGENTGELFF.

This rearrangement joins TRBV7-8 to TRBJ2-1, with 8 bases aligning to TRBD1. The trim removed 5 bases at V and 12 bases at J, leaving 15 bases unmatched. The CDR3 is 15 amino acids. Germline V gives CDR1 SGHVS, CDR2 FQNEAQ. The CDR3 DNA reads TGTGCCAGCAGCCTAGGGAGACAGGGGTGGTCGGGGCAGTTCTTC. Its protein is CASSLGRQGWSGQFF.

The sample holds many counts of this clonotype. The chain employs TRBV12-3 or TRBV12-4 and TRBJ1-2; D gene uncertain. V was shortened by 6 bases and J by 2 bases, with 10 bases between the two germline ends. This CDR3 contains 13 residues. The CDR3 sequence is CASRKGLNYGYTF. The CDR3, as DNA: TGTGCCAGCAGAAAGGGCCTCAACTATGGCTACACCTTC.

The rearrangement joins TRBV6-1 to TRBJ2-5; D is possibly TRBD1 or TRBD2 (5 bases each). The CDR3 loop spans 15 amino acids. The ends were cut back, 5 bases at V and 2 bases at J, with 15 bases in the middle. Germline lookup yields CDR1 MNHNS and CDR2 SASEGT. The CDR3 is CASSTQIEGQETQYF. The CDR3 region has the DNA TGTGCCAGCAGTACCCAGATTGAGGGGCAAGAGACCCAGTACTTC.

The J gene is TRBJ2-1, the V gene TRBV12-3 or TRBV12-4; the D gene could be TRBD1 or TRBD2 (5 bases each). The CDR3 is 16 amino acids. V lost 7 bases and J 2 bases, leaving 18 bases between the germline ends. The CDR3 DNA reads as TGTGCCAGCACCCCCGGGGCCGGAGACGCCTACAATGAGCAGTTCTTC. This gives the protein CASTPGAGDAYNEQFF.

The J gene is TRBJ2-3, the V gene TRBV20-1; 9 bases line up with TRBD2. V lost 0 bases and J lost 2; bases outside the gene matches: 6. The CDR3 is 16 amino acids. Germline V lookup: CDR1 DFQATT, CDR2 SNEGSKA (reference sequence). The CDR3 DNA is TGCAGTGCTAGAGATCCCTTAGCGGGGGCCACAGATACGCAGTATTTT. This translates into CSARDPLAGATDTQYF.

This clonotype was picked up many times. V usage is TRBV7-9 and J usage is TRBJ2-3, with unresolved D. Trimming stripped 4 bases from V and 2 bases from J, with 22 bases between. Germline V lookup: CDR1 SEHNR, CDR2 FQNEAQ (reference sequence). This CDR3 contains 18 residues. CDR3 sequence: CASSSWNTIRENTDTQYF. The CDR3 DNA reads TGTGCCAGCAGCTCGTGGAACACAATCCGAGAGAACACAGATACGCAGTATTTT.

CDR3 residues: CASSPIVREKLFF. The CDR3 DNA sequence: TGTGCCAGCTCACCTATTGTAAGGGAAAAACTGTTTTTT. V is TRBV18 and J is TRBJ1-4; the D is unclear. CDR1 is KGHSH, CDR2 LQKENI, per germline. The V end was cut by 3 bases, the J end by 8 bases, with 10 bases between. The CDR3 sequence is 13 residues long.